The source of this T cell receptor beta chain is a study of T-cell memory formation after mild COVID-19. Study-level points and caveats: Contracting CD4+ clones sat mainly in CM and EM; CD8+ in EMRA.

Each CDR3 protein is one row after TCRdb ran MiXCR on the 5' RACE reads. There are roughly 240,000 distinct CDR3 sequences in the sample; approximately 15% occur only once, and 2% to 2.5% lies in the top ten. As to this clonotype: The antigen is not known.

Trimming pared 0 bases from V and 5 bases from J, leaving 8 bases between. The CDR3 loop spans 13 amino acids. Per germline, CDR1 SGHVS and CDR2 FNYEAQ. Input material: PBMCs or a T cell subset sorted from them (not recorded which). This sequence was found in an adult woman who had mild COVID-19 (a few samples of this study predate the infection). Cell type and time point are not known. J is TRBJ2-7 and V is TRBV7-6; D not certain. This chain's CDR3 is CASSLAGFDEQYF. DNA for the CDR3: TGTGCCAGCAGCTTAGCAGGGTTTGACGAGCAGTACTTC.